This entry describes one T cell receptor (beta chain). TCRdb ran MiXCR on the reads and lists one entry per CDR3 protein. The data contain 600,000 to 800,000 distinct CDR3 sequences, approximately 25% of them singletons. This record comes from a study of T cell repertoires in cytomegalovirus infection. The CDR3 contains 15 residues. Trimming stripped 5 bases from V and 0 bases from J, with 13 bases between. CDR1 and CDR2 from the germline V gene are SGHTA and FQGTGA. The sequenced sample was CD8+ T cells from PBMCs. The chain links TRBV7-3 to TRBJ2-5; either TRBD1 or TRBD2 may fit D (5 bases each). The sequence was collected from a human donor in good health (CMV status not recorded). Some clones in this sample may be carry-over from other donors' samples. In DNA, the CDR3 is TGTGCCAGCAGCCCGGGACGTAGGTACCAAGAGACCCAGTACTTC. This codes for CASSPGRRYQETQYF.